The 27 T cell receptor beta chains below were found in one sample sequenced in a study of beta chain features in type 1 diabetes (dated by TCRdb to between 2018 and 2020). Libraries were built with the immunoSEQ multiplex PCR assay. All of the isolated RNA was reverse transcribed with the High Capacity cDNA Reverse Transcription Kit, so expressed TCRB transcripts were sequenced. Imported from immuneACCESS, the table was reduced by TCRdb to in-frame sequences with V and J called. These copies leave out some clones; in studies compared against another copy, an unresolved V gene accounts for under half, and the cause of the remainder is not known. This sample holds about 41,000 clones; 66% were observed only once. The top ten clonotypes cover about 1.7% of the sample. General findings and caveats noted by the study authors: A moderate but significant shortening of TCRB CDR3 length was observed in type 1 diabetes patients in all four CD4+ subsets.

Antigens for these TCRs are unknown. Sequencing was performed on Tregs from blood. The cell subset or site tag for this specimen amounts to: regulatory CD4+ T cells. The receptor source for this set is a man aged 25-45 years with type 1 diabetes. Some clones in this sample may be carry-over from other donors' samples.

This chain links TRBV11-2 with TRBJ1-6, with TRBD1 matching 10 bases. The CDR3 is 15 amino acids. V lost 6 bases, J lost 9 bases, and 8 bases stayed unmatched. Germline CDR1 SGHAT, CDR2 FQNNGV. The CDR3 sequence: CASSVIGTGVSPLHF. In DNA form, the CDR3 reads TGTGCCAGCAGTGTAATCGGGACAGGGGTTTCACCCCTCCACTTT.

The V and J genes are TRBV18 and TRBJ1-1, with 8 nucleotides matching TRBD1. This CDR3 region has 13 residues. V was pared by 10 bases and J by 4 bases, with 8 bases of the junction left unmatched. The V gene's germline CDR1 is KGHSH and CDR2 LQKENI. CDR3 region: CATSQGAGTEAFF. CDR3 sequence (DNA): TGTGCCACATCCCAGGGGGCCGGCACTGAAGCTTTCTTT.

The chain combines TRBV5-1 with TRBJ1-1, with 11 bases matching TRBD1. Germline lookup yields CDR1 SGHRS and CDR2 YFSETQ. V lost 0 bases to trimming and J lost 4 bases; unmatched junction nucleotides: 14. The CDR3 runs 19 residues. The CDR3 sequence: CASSLGGQGAGVMGTEAFF. CDR3 DNA sequence: TGCGCCAGCAGCTTGGGAGGACAGGGGGCAGGGGTTATGGGCACTGAAGCTTTCTTT.

The rearrangement uses TRBV10-3 and TRBJ2-4; tentatively, D is TRBD1 (6 bases). The CDR3 covers 18 residues. V lost 2 bases and J 0 bases, leaving 17 bases between the germline ends. Germline V gene sequence: CDR1 ENHRY, CDR2 SYGVKD. CDR3 nucleotide sequence: TGTGCCATCAGTGAGGGGATTACAGGGACCTTAGCCAAAAACATTCAGTACTTC. Amino acids: CAISEGITGTLAKNIQYF.

The chain links TRBV27 to TRBJ1-1, with D possibly TRBD1 on 6 matching bases. The V end was cut by 6 bases, the J end by 0 bases, with 17 bases between. The CDR3 totals 16 residues. Germline lookup yields CDR1 MNHEY and CDR2 SMNVEV (reference sequence). CDR3 in DNA: TGTGCCAGCAGATCAATAAGGACAGCAATGAACACTGAAGCTTTCTTT. Its translation: CASRSIRTAMNTEAFF.

The chain is built from TRBV6-1 and TRBJ1-1; 9 bases agree with TRBD1. V gave up 7 bases and J gave up 11 bases; unmatched junction bases: 14. The CDR3 sequence is 14 residues long. Germline V lookup: CDR1 MNHNS, CDR2 SASEGT. DNA for the CDR3: TGTGCCAGCACCAGGGACAGGGTCGGGGTGGAGGCTTTCTTT. It translates to CASTRDRVGVEAFF.

This chain joins TRBV6-6 and TRBJ2-1; TRBD2 matches 9 bases. Germline values: CDR1 MNHNY, CDR2 SVGAGI (reference sequence). V shed 2 bases, J shed 7 bases, and the junction held 6 bases outside the gene matches. The CDR3 is 15 residues long. CDR3 region: CASSYPGGGANEQFF. The CDR3 DNA reads as TGTGCCAGCAGTTACCCTGGCGGGGGGGCGAATGAGCAGTTCTTC.

The table lists this clone with a few counts. V and J are TRBV6-1 and TRBJ2-7; 10 bases fit TRBD1. Trimming at V came to 4 bases and at J to 5 bases, leaving 11 bases not matched to a gene. The CDR3 is 16 amino acids. Germline V CDR1 and CDR2: MNHNS, SASEGT. The CDR3 spells CASSVGSRQGANEQYF. The DNA of the CDR3 is TGTGCCAGCAGTGTGGGAAGCAGACAGGGGGCGAACGAGCAGTACTTC.

The chain couples TRBV9 to TRBJ1-5, with D perhaps matching TRBD1 (6 bases). The germline V gene has CDR1 SGDLS and CDR2 YYNGEE. V was pared by 4 bases and J by 1 base, with 12 bases between. The CDR3 loop spans 15 amino acids. Here the CDR3 reads CASSPGGASNQPQHF. In DNA form, the CDR3 reads TGTGCCAGCAGCCCTGGGGGGGCGAGCAATCAGCCCCAGCATTTT.

The sample holds a few counts of this clone. The rearrangement links TRBV7-2 to TRBJ2-1, with 14 bases aligning to TRBD2. Germline values: CDR1 SGHTA, CDR2 FQGNSA. J lost 12 bases, V lost 4 bases, and 8 bases had no gene match. The CDR3 is 15 residues long. CDR3 protein: CASSSPTSGGAVQFF. The DNA for the CDR3 is TGTGCCAGCAGCTCCCCGACTAGCGGGGGGGCGGTGCAGTTCTTC.

The rearrangement joins TRBV18 to TRBJ2-5; D may be TRBD2 (7 bases). This CDR3 has 15 residues. Trimming shortened V by 6 bases and J by 5 bases, and 19 bases separated the two germline ends. Germline CDR1 is KGHSH and CDR2 is LQKENI. The CDR3, as DNA: TGTGCCAGCTCCCCCGAGGGGGGGCGCGAGGAGACCCAGTACTTC. Translating gives CASSPEGGREETQYF.

The chain recombines TRBV11-2 with TRBJ1-2; no definite D call. The CDR3 spans 15 residues. The V gene lost 1 base and the J gene lost 5 bases, with 14 bases spanning the gap. Germline values: CDR1 SGHAT, CDR2 FQNNGV. The CDR3 nucleotides are TGTGCCAGCAGCTTAGTTGCCGGGAAGGGATATGGCTACACCTTC. Protein: CASSLVAGKGYGYTF.

This chain connects TRBV18 to TRBJ2-3; TRBD1 aligns across 7 bases. CDR3 length: 16 residues. The germline CDR1 and CDR2 sequences are KGHSH and LQKENI. J lost 4 bases, V lost 3 bases, and 10 bases had no gene match. This CDR3 reads CASSPGTVSFADTQYF. The CDR3 DNA reads as TGTGCCAGCTCACCCGGGACAGTCTCTTTCGCAGATACGCAGTATTTT. The full variable domain, with the rest looked up from reference TRBV18 and TRBJ2-3, is NAGVMQNPRHLVRRRGQEARLRCSPMKGHSHVYWYRQLPEEGLKFMVYLQKENIIDESGMPKERFSAEFPKEGPSILRIQQVVRGDSAAYFCASSPGTVSFADTQYFGPGTRLTVL.

V usage is TRBV7-2 and J usage is TRBJ2-7, with TRBD1 matching 8 bases. CDR1 and CDR2 from the germline V gene are SGHTA and FQGNSA. V gave up 1 base and J gave up 0 bases; unmatched junction bases: 8. The CDR3 contains 17 residues. The CDR3 is CASSLVSGGPLSYEQYF. The CDR3 region has the DNA TGTGCCAGCAGCTTAGTCTCAGGGGGCCCCCTCTCCTACGAGCAGTACTTC. Full variable domain (missing parts from reference TRBV7-2 and TRBJ2-7): GAGVSQSPSNKVTEKGKDVELRCDPISGHTALYWYRQSLGQGLEFLIYFQGNSAPDKSGLPSDRFSAERTGGSVSTLTIQRTQQEDSAVYLCASSLVSGGPLSYEQYFGPGTRLTVT.

The chain couples TRBV18 to TRBJ2-5, with 11 bases lining up with TRBD2. CDR3 length: 14 amino acids. Looked up from germline, CDR1 is KGHSH and CDR2 is LQKENI. The J segment lost 3 bases and the V segment lost 6 bases, leaving 3 bases of the junction unmatched. The CDR3: CASSLTSGEETQYF. Here the CDR3 DNA reads TGTGCCAGCTCCTTGACTAGCGGGGAAGAGACCCAGTACTTC.

CDR3 DNA: TGTGCCAGCACCCGGGGGGGAGGATACCCCTATGGCTACACCTTC. This codes for CASTRGGGYPYGYTF. The chain links TRBV6-5 to TRBJ1-2, with D perhaps matching TRBD1 (5 bases). Deletions cut 7 bases from V and 4 bases from J, with 19 bases between. Germline values: CDR1 MNHEY, CDR2 SVGAGI. There are 15 residues in the CDR3.

The chain combines TRBV7-2 with TRBJ1-5; D remains ambiguous. This CDR3 is 16 amino acids long. Germline loops: CDR1 SGHTA, CDR2 FQGNSA. Trimming removed 5 bases at V and 0 bases at J, with 14 bases between. In nucleotides, the CDR3 is TGTGCCAGCAGCCCCACAAGGACTTATAGCAATCAGCCCCAGCATTTT. It specifies CASSPTRTYSNQPQHF.

The rearrangement joins TRBV6-5 to TRBJ1-3; D might be TRBD1 (5 bases). This CDR3 has 15 residues. V lost 4 bases, J lost 2 bases, and 12 bases lay in between. Germline assignment: CDR1 MNHEY and CDR2 SVGAGI. CDR3 protein: CASSSGGSPGNTIYF. The CDR3 bases are TGTGCCAGCAGTTCGGGGGGGTCTCCTGGAAACACCATATATTTT.

CDR3 sequence: CSAIFNYEQYF. Written as DNA, the CDR3 is TGCAGTGCTATTTTTAACTACGAGCAGTACTTC. This rearrangement joins TRBV20-1 to TRBJ2-7; D gene uncertain. From germline, CDR1 is DFQATT and CDR2 SNEGSKA (reference sequence). Trimming pared 4 bases from V and 3 bases from J, leaving 7 bases between. CDR3 length: 11 residues.

The J gene is TRBJ1-3, the V gene TRBV7-2, with a tentative D call TRBD1 (5 bases). Germline lookup yields CDR1 SGHTA and CDR2 FQGNSA. V was trimmed by 1 base and J by 0 bases, leaving 7 bases between them. This CDR3 is built from 15 residues. This chain's CDR3 is CASSLVDSSGNTIYF. The CDR3 region has the DNA TGTGCCAGCAGCTTAGTCGACAGCTCTGGAAACACCATATATTTT.

The CDR3 is CASSDTGTSGVYEQFF. CDR3 nucleotide sequence: TGTGCCAGCAGCGATACCGGGACTAGCGGGGTCTATGAGCAGTTCTTC. This chain links TRBV11-3 with TRBJ2-1; 13 bases are a match to TRBD2. This CDR3 contains 16 residues. J lost 8 bases, V lost 5 bases, and 9 bases had no gene match. Germline V gene sequence: CDR1 SGHNT, CDR2 YENEEA.

The chain combines TRBV4-3 with TRBJ2-3; a possible D gene is TRBD1 (5 bases). Trimming shortened V by 1 base and J by 4 bases, and 12 bases separated the two germline ends. Germline loops: CDR1 LGHNA, CDR2 YSLEER. This CDR3 contains 15 residues. CDR3 protein: CASSQGQGSPDTQYF. As DNA, the CDR3 is TGCGCCAGCAGCCAAGGTCAGGGTAGTCCAGATACGCAGTATTTT.

This clone has a handful of counts. This sequence joins TRBV4-1 and TRBJ1-2; 7 bases line up with TRBD1. Germline CDR1 MGHRA, CDR2 YSYEKL. CDR3 size: 14 residues. After removal of 1 base from V and 5 bases from J, the junction contained 4 bases not matched to a gene. The CDR3 spells CASSQATTGYGYTF. Written as DNA, the CDR3 is TGCGCCAGCAGCCAAGCAACGACAGGGTATGGCTACACCTTC.

The sample holds one count of this clone. This chain links TRBV7-2 with TRBJ2-5; D gene unclear. V was trimmed by 2 bases and J by 5 bases, leaving 9 bases between them. The CDR3 length is 13 residues. Germline V gene sequence: CDR1 SGHTA, CDR2 FQGNSA. CDR3 loop: CASSLTGYETQYF. For the CDR3, the DNA is TGTGCCAGCAGCTTAACCGGTTACGAGACCCAGTACTTC.

This clone showed up just once. The chain combines TRBV6-6 with TRBJ1-5; D remains ambiguous. The CDR3 contains 15 residues. From germline, CDR1 is MNHNY and CDR2 SVGAGI (reference sequence). V was shortened by 6 bases and J by 4 bases, with 16 bases between the two germline ends. For the CDR3, the DNA is TGTGCCAGCAGCCTGCGGGAGCGCAGGAATCAGCCCCAGCATTTT. Its protein is CASSLRERRNQPQHF.

J is TRBJ2-7 and V is TRBV19, with D possibly being TRBD2 (6 bases). Looked up from germline, CDR1 is LNHDA and CDR2 is SQIVND (reference sequence). The ends were cut back, 5 bases at V and 4 bases at J, with 15 bases in the middle. This CDR3 region has 14 residues. CDR3 residues: CASSPAGRSYEQYF. In DNA form, the CDR3 reads TGTGCCAGTAGTCCCGCGGGGCGTTCTTACGAGCAGTACTTC.

This clone showed up just once. The chain uses TRBV18 and TRBJ1-6; 7 bases map to TRBD1. Germline CDR1 and CDR2: KGHSH and LQKENI. The CDR3 loop spans 14 amino acids. Trimming took 4 bases from V and 6 from J; bases not matched to a gene: 3. This CDR3 reads CASSQGQINSPLHF. The CDR3 DNA reads TGTGCCAGCTCACAGGGACAGATTAATTCACCCCTCCACTTT.